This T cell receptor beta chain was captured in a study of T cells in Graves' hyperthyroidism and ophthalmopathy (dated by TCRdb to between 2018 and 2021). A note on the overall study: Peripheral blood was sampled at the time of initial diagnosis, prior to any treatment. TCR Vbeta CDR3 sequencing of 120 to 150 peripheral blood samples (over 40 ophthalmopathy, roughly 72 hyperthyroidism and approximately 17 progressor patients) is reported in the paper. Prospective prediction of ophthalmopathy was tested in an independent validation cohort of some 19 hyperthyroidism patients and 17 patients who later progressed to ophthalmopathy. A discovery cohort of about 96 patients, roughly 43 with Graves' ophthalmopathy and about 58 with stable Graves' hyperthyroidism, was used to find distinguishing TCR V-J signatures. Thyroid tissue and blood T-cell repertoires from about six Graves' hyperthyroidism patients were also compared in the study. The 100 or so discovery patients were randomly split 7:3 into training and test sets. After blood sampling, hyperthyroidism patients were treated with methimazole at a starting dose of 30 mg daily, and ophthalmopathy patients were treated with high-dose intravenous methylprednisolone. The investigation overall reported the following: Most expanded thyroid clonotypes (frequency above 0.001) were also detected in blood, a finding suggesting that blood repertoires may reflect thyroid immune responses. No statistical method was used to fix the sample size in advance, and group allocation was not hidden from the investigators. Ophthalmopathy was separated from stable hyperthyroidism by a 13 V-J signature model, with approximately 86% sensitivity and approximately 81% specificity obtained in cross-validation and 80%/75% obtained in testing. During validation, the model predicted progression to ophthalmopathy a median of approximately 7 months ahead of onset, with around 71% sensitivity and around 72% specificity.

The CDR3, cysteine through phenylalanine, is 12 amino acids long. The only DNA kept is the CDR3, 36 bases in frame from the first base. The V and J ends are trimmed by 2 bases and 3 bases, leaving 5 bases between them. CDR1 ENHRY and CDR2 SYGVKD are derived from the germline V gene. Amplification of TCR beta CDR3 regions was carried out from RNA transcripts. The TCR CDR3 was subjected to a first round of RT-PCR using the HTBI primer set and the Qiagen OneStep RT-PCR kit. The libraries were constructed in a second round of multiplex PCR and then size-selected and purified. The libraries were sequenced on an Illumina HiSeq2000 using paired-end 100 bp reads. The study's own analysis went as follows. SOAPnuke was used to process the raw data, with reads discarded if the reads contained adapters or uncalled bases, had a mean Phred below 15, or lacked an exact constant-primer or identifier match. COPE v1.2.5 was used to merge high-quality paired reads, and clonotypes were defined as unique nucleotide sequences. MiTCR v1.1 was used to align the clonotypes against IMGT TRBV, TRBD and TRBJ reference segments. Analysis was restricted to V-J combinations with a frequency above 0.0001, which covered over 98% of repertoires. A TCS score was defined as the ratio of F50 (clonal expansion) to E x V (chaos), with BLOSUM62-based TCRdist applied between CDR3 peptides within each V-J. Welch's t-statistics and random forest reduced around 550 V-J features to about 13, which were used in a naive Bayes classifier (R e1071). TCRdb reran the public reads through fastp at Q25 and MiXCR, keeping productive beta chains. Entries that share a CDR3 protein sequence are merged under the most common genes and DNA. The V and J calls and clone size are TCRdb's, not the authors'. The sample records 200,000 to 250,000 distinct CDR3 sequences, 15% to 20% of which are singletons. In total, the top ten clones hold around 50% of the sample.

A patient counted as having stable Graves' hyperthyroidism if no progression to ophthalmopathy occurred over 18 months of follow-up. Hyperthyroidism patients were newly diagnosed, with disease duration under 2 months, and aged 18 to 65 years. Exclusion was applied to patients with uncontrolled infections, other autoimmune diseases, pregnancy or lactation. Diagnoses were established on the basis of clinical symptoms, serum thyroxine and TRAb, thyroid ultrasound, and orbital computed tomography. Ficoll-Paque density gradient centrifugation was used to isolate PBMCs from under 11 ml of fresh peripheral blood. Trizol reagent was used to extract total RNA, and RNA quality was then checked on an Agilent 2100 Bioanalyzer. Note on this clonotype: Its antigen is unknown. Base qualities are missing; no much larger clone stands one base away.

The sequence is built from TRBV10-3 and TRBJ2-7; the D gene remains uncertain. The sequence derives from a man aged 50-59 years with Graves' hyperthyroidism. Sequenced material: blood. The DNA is TGTGCCATCAGTGAGAATTACTACGAGCAGTACTTC. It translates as CAISENYYEQYF.